This T cell receptor (beta chain) was retrieved from a study of shared clonotypes between healthy human individuals. Study-level results: The sampled material consisted only of blood, and tissue repertoires are likely to differ.

Caucasian adults residing in Nashville, Tennessee made up all the donors. TCRdb's copy holds only in-frame clones and misses some; the assay was immunoSEQ multiplex PCR. The sample holds about a million clones, around three quarters seen once. In regard to this clone: Its antigen is still unknown.

This TCR derives from a man aged 18-30 years in good health. The sample was memory CD4+ T cells sorted from blood. Subset reported: CD45RA-negative fraction.

The CDR3, as DNA: TGTGCCAGCAGCTTCCGGGACAGGACTGAAGCTTTCTTT. Its translation: CASSFRDRTEAFF. The chain combines TRBV9 with TRBJ1-1; TRBD1 matches 8 bases. V was clipped by 4 bases and J by 5 bases; unmatched bases: 4. Germline V CDR1 and CDR2: SGDLS, YYNGEE. The CDR3 spans 13 residues.